This T cell receptor beta chain emerged from a study of cytomegalovirus exposure and HLA in healthy donors. Study at large: From HLA-typed donors, an early data release held about 92 million unique TCRs. Notes on the study in general: A missense variant in DCLRE1C was later tied to TCR beta V- and J-gene trimming.

This clone was counted a few times. The antigen remains unidentified. PCR involved 60 Vbeta and 13 Jbeta primers. Original methodology: Per a later analysis, the number of unique TCR beta chains was around 80 million, of which about 11 million were shared. TCRdb's table, derived via immunoSEQ multiplex PCR, lists solely in-frame clones and lacks some. That table supplies the V and J calls and clone size; D and trimming were determined from the DNA. This sample has about 160,000 clones, with approximately 80% found just once. Though nominally healthy at sampling, donors likely had unrecorded immune exposures. Deletions cut 8 bases from V and 5 bases from J, with 15 bases between. The CDR3 length is 12 residues. Germline lookup yields CDR1 SQVTM and CDR2 ANQGSEA.

The chain couples TRBV29-1 to TRBJ1-1; possibly TRBD1 for D (5 bases). Sequencing used PBMCs. This sequence was found in a woman under 30 in good health and CMV-seronegative. The CDR3 protein is CSFSREGTEAFF. CDR3 DNA: TGCAGCTTCTCCAGGGAGGGGACTGAAGCTTTCTTT. The full variable domain, with the rest looked up from reference TRBV29-1 and TRBJ1-1, is SAVISQKPSRDICQRGTSLTIQCQVDSQVTMMFWYRQQPGQSLTLIATANQGSEATYESGFVIDKFPISRPNLTFSTLTVSNMSPEDSSIYLCSFSREGTEAFFGQGTRLTVV.